What follows are 27 T cell receptor beta chains derived from one specimen sequenced in a study of blood T cell repertoires in COVID-19. Assay: immunoSEQ multiplex PCR; the TCRdb copy retains only in-frame clones and omits some. This table holds a few hundred thousand clones, 70% to 90% found once. Specimen: PBMCs or T cells enriched from blood (not recorded which). Receptor source: a woman aged 60-70 years who had recovered from COVID-19.

The chain has TRBV27 and TRBJ1-2; 7 positions agree with TRBD1. V shed 0 bases and J 3 bases; nucleotides not matched to a gene: 7. This CDR3 has 16 residues. CDR1 and CDR2 from the germline V gene are MNHEY and SMNVEV (reference sequence). This chain's CDR3 is CASSLSKGAGDYGYTF. CDR3 sequence (DNA): TGTGCCAGCAGTTTATCAAAGGGGGCAGGGGACTATGGCTACACCTTC.

The rearrangement links TRBV10-3 to TRBJ2-1; 14 nucleotides match TRBD2. Germline CDR1 is ENHRY and CDR2 is SYGVKD. Trimming cost V 6 bases and J 0 bases; bases outside gene matches: 4. This CDR3 has 17 amino acids. The CDR3 coding sequence is TGTGCCATCAGAGGGACTAGCGGGGGTCCCTCCTACAATGAGCAGTTCTTC. Amino acid sequence: CAIRGTSGGPSYNEQFF.

The gene calls are TRBV7-2 and TRBJ2-7; 8 nucleotides line up with TRBD2. Germline V lookup: CDR1 SGHTA, CDR2 FQGNSA. The CDR3 totals 14 residues. J gave up 7 bases and V 5 bases, and 10 bases lay outside the gene matches. The CDR3 loop is CASSVRLASREQYF. CDR3 DNA: TGTGCCAGCAGCGTCCGACTAGCGTCGCGAGAGCAGTACTTC.

The J gene is TRBJ2-2, the V gene TRBV10-3, with 9 bases lining up with TRBD1. V shed 0 bases and J 4 bases; nucleotides not matched to a gene: 9. Germline lookup yields CDR1 ENHRY and CDR2 SYGVKD. This CDR3 contains 18 residues. CDR3: CAISESPGQGSVTGELFF. DNA of the CDR3: TGTGCCATCAGTGAGTCTCCGGGACAGGGAAGTGTCACCGGGGAGCTGTTTTTT.

J is TRBJ2-2 and V is TRBV5-1, with TRBD1 identical over 9 bases. The junction had 14 bases not matched to a gene; V was cut back by 4 bases and J by 4 bases. The V gene's germline CDR1 is SGHRS and CDR2 YFSETQ. The CDR3 is made up of 18 amino acids. CDR3 region: CASSALPTGGSSTGELFF. The DNA of the CDR3 is TGCGCCAGCAGCGCCTTACCAACAGGGGGCAGCAGCACCGGGGAGCTGTTTTTT.

The rearrangement joins TRBV4-1 to TRBJ1-3, with a tentative D call TRBD1 (5 bases). Germline assignment: CDR1 MGHRA and CDR2 YSYEKL. CDR3 length equals 16 residues. V was cut by 1 base and J by 10 bases, with 20 bases left in between. The CDR3 sequence is CASSQVTAGSADTIYF. The DNA for the CDR3 is TGCGCCAGCAGCCAAGTGACAGCCGGCTCGGCGGATACCATATATTTT.

As concerns this clone: Other DNA sequences of this sample code for an identical CDR3. V and J are TRBV12-3 or TRBV12-4 and TRBJ1-6; D is ambiguous. V dropped 3 bases and J dropped 8 bases, with 5 bases sitting between them. CDR3 length equals 12 residues. Here the CDR3 DNA reads TGTGCCAGCAGTTTTAGAGATTCACCCCTCCACTTT. Encoded protein: CASSFRDSPLHF.

This chain uses TRBV6-2 or TRBV6-3 with TRBJ2-1, with D possibly being TRBD1 (6 bases). Germline V CDR1 and CDR2: MNHEY, SVGEGT. Trimming left V 5 bases short and J 5 bases short, with 16 bases between. CDR3 length equals 15 residues. CDR3: CASSTGQSFNNEQFF. DNA of the CDR3: TGTGCCAGCAGTACCGGACAGTCCTTCAACAATGAGCAGTTCTTC.

The chain links TRBV11-3 to TRBJ2-1; 7 bases are a match to TRBD1. This CDR3 spans 15 amino acids. The germline V gene has CDR1 SGHNT and CDR2 YENEEA. The V and J ends lost 1 base and 3 bases, in that order; junction bases with no gene match: 3. In DNA, the CDR3 is TGTGCCAGCAGCTTAGCGACAGGGATCTACAATGAGCAGTTCTTC. Its translation: CASSLATGIYNEQFF.

The chain combines TRBV5-1 with TRBJ2-7; D gene unclear. The CDR3 has 14 amino acids. Germline CDR1 is SGHRS and CDR2 is YFSETQ. Deletions cut 1 base from V and 5 bases from J, with 13 bases between. CDR3: CASSLLLTRDEQYF. For the CDR3, the DNA is TGCGCCAGCAGCTTGCTACTAACAAGAGACGAGCAGTACTTC. The whole variable domain, filled in from reference TRBV5-1 and TRBJ2-7, reads KAGVTQTPRYLIKTRGQQVTLSCSPISGHRSVSWYQQTPGQGLQFLFEYFSETQRNKGNFPGRFSGRQFSNSRSEMNVSTLELGDSALYLCASSLLLTRDEQYFGPGTRLTVT.

As regards this clone: The sample has other DNA sequences that encode this CDR3 too. The chain recombines TRBV3-1 (or the pseudogene TRBV3-2) with TRBJ2-2, with 11 bases matching TRBD1. The CDR3 length is 15 residues. Germline CDR1 LGHDT, CDR2 YNNKEL (reference sequence). J gave up 5 bases and V 4 bases, and 3 bases lay outside the gene matches. In nucleotides, the CDR3 is TGTGCCAGCAGCCCCAGGGACAGGGGGACCGGGGAGCTGTTTTTT. This sequence encodes CASSPRDRGTGELFF.

The chain combines TRBV2 with TRBJ2-1, with TRBD1 identical over 7 bases. Looked up from germline, CDR1 is SNHLY and CDR2 is FYNNEI. V lost 8 bases, J lost 1 base, and 5 bases stayed unmatched. This CDR3 comprises 14 residues. In DNA form, the CDR3 reads TGTGCCAGCTCAACGGACAGGTCCTACAATGAGCAGTTCTTC. Protein product: CASSTDRSYNEQFF.

The genes are TRBV27 and TRBJ1-4, with D hard to call. CDR1 MNHEY and CDR2 SMNVEV come from the germline V gene (reference sequence). V was shortened by 0 bases and J by 0 bases, with 8 bases between the two germline ends. The length of the CDR3 is 16 residues. CDR3 coding DNA: TGTGCCAGCAGTTTATCGTTGGGCGCAACTAATGAAAAACTGTTTTTT. It specifies CASSLSLGATNEKLFF.

This clone came up once. The chain combines TRBV27 with TRBJ2-1, with 7 positions matching TRBD1. Per the germline V gene, CDR1 is MNHEY and CDR2 is SMNVEV (reference sequence). V lost 0 bases to trimming and J lost 6 bases; unmatched junction nucleotides: 5. The CDR3 is made up of 15 amino acids. The DNA of the CDR3 is TGTGCCAGCAGTTTATCGACAGGGCTACTCAATGAGCAGTTCTTC. Its protein is CASSLSTGLLNEQFF.

Points on this clone: Other DNA sequences within the sample encode an identical CDR3. The chain carries TRBV5-1 and TRBJ2-5, with D maybe TRBD2 (6 bases). Germline-derived CDR1 and CDR2 are SGHRS and YFSETQ. The V and J ends lost 0 bases and 1 base respectively, with 7 bases between them. The CDR3 consists of 14 residues. The CDR3 nucleotides are TGCGCCAGCAGCTTGGCCGGGGGCCAAGAGACCCAGTACTTC. This sequence encodes CASSLAGGQETQYF.

The genes are TRBV27 and TRBJ2-1; a weak D match, TRBD1 (5 bases). The germline V gene has CDR1 MNHEY and CDR2 SMNVEV (reference sequence). This CDR3 comprises 15 residues. The V and J ends lost 2 bases and 7 bases respectively, with 15 bases between them. The CDR3 is CASSLQGSFSNEQFF. CDR3 coding DNA: TGTGCCAGCAGTTTACAGGGCAGTTTTTCGAATGAGCAGTTCTTC.

This chain links TRBV20-1 with TRBJ2-3; no definite D call. V lost 4 bases, J lost 6 bases, and 8 bases lay in between. CDR3 size: 11 residues. Germline CDR1 reads DFQATT; CDR2 reads SNEGSKA (reference sequence). CDR3 in amino acids: CSATPPDTQYF. The CDR3 coding sequence is TGCAGTGCTACCCCTCCCGATACGCAGTATTTT.

The chain employs TRBV2 and TRBJ1-5; the match to TRBD1 covers 11 bases. The CDR3 is 15 residues long. Trimming cost V 6 bases and J 4 bases; bases outside gene matches: 5. Germline CDR1 reads SNHLY; CDR2 reads FYNNEI. In DNA, the CDR3 is TGTGCCAGCAGCCCGGACAGGGGGCCAAATCAGCCCCAGCATTTT. This codes for CASSPDRGPNQPQHF. Combining the CDR3 with reference TRBV2 and TRBJ1-5 gives the whole variable domain EPEVTQTPSHQVTQMGQEVILRCVPISNHLYFYWYRQILGQKVEFLVSFYNNEISEKSEIFDDQFSVERPDGSNFTLKIRSTKLEDSAMYFCASSPDRGPNQPQHFGDGTRLSIL.

The CDR3 coding sequence is TGCGCCAGCAGCCTTCAGGGGGGTTATGGAAACACCATATATTTT. It translates to CASSLQGGYGNTIYF. The chain has TRBV5-1 and TRBJ1-3, with TRBD1 identical over 7 bases. The V gene's germline CDR1 is SGHRS and CDR2 YFSETQ. The CDR3 runs to 15 residues. With V trimmed by 4 bases and J by 3 bases, 7 bases remained unmatched.

The chain links TRBV7-9 to TRBJ2-5, with TRBD1 matching over 11 bases. The CDR3 contains 16 residues. Germline loops: CDR1 SEHNR, CDR2 FQNEAQ (reference sequence). J was trimmed by 3 bases and V by 0 bases; bases with no gene match: 3. The CDR3 sequence is CASSLARDRGKETQYF. The CDR3 DNA reads TGTGCCAGCAGCTTAGCAAGGGACAGGGGGAAAGAGACCCAGTACTTC. Full variable domain (outside the CDR3, taken from reference TRBV7-9 and TRBJ2-5): DTGVSQNPRHKITKRGQNVTFRCDPISEHNRLYWYRQTLGQGPEFLTYFQNEAQLEKSRLLSDRFSAERPKGSFSTLEIQRTEQGDSAMYLCASSLARDRGKETQYFGPGTRLLVL.

The chain's CDR3 is CASRGTDYNEQFF. CDR3 nucleotide sequence: TGTGCCAGTAGGGGGACAGACTACAATGAGCAGTTCTTC. The V gene is TRBV19, the J gene TRBJ2-1; 7 nucleotides match TRBD1. This CDR3 is built from 13 residues. The germline CDR1 and CDR2 sequences are LNHDA and SQIVND (reference sequence). Unmatched junction bases numbered 2, after V lost 6 bases and J lost 3 bases.

J is TRBJ1-1 and V is TRBV11-2, with D possibly being TRBD1 (5 bases). Trimming took off 5 bases at V and 1 base at J, with 8 bases between the two ends. Per germline, CDR1 SGHAT and CDR2 FQNNGV. The CDR3 consists of 13 residues. The CDR3 loop is CASSATENTEAFF. In DNA form, the CDR3 reads TGTGCCAGCAGCGCGACAGAGAACACTGAAGCTTTCTTT.

This sequence joins TRBV2 and TRBJ2-3; 10 positions match TRBD1. Trimming at V came to 8 bases and at J to 4 bases, leaving 3 bases not matched to a gene. Germline V gene data show CDR1 as SNHLY and CDR2 as FYNNEI. CDR3 length: 13 amino acids. CDR3: CASQGQGSDTQYF. CDR3 DNA sequence: TGTGCCAGCCAGGGACAGGGGTCAGATACGCAGTATTTT.

The rearrangement uses TRBV6-5 and TRBJ1-5, with a weak D call TRBD1 (6 bases). V was pared by 5 bases and J by 1 base, with 9 bases between. The CDR3 has 14 residues. Germline-derived CDR1 and CDR2 are MNHEY and SVGAGI. The CDR3 protein is CASSQQGSNQPQHF. The DNA for the CDR3 is TGTGCCAGCAGTCAACAGGGAAGCAATCAGCCCCAGCATTTT.

The chain recombines TRBV7-9 with TRBJ1-2; 7 positions match TRBD1. This CDR3 contains 14 residues. With 5 bases clipped from V and 4 bases from J, the junction kept 7 bases outside the gene matches. Germline-derived CDR1 and CDR2 are SEHNR and FQNEAQ (reference sequence). The CDR3 spells CASSVDRASYGYTF. CDR3 DNA: TGTGCCAGCAGCGTCGACAGGGCAAGCTATGGCTACACCTTC.

The chain is built from TRBV12-5 and TRBJ2-3; 11 positions agree with TRBD2. The germline V gene encodes CDR1 LGHNT and CDR2 FRNRAP. J lost 8 bases, V lost 2 bases, and 9 bases had no gene match. This CDR3 is 16 amino acids long. CDR3 DNA: TGTGCTAGTGGTTTGCTAGTAGCGGGGGGGCGGGCTACGCAGTATTTT. It translates to CASGLLVAGGRATQYF.

The gene calls are TRBV6-1 and TRBJ1-4; no clear D. Germline CDR1 is MNHNS and CDR2 is SASEGT. V was cut by 3 bases and J by 7 bases, with 12 bases left in between. CDR3 length equals 14 residues. The CDR3, as DNA: TGTGCCAGCAGTGACGGCGGGCTAGGTGAAAAACTGTTTTTT. It yields the protein CASSDGGLGEKLFF.